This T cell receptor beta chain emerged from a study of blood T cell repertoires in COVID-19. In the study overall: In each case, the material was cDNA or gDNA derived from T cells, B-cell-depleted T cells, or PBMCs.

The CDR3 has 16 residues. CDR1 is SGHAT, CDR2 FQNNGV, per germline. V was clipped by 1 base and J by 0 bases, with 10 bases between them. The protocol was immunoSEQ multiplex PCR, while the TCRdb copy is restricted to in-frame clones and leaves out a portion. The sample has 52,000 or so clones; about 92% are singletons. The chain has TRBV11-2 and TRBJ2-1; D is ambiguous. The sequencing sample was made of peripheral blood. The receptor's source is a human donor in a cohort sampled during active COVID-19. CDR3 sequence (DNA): TGTGCCAGCAGCTTAGTAAGCGCCAGCTCCTACAATGAGCAGTTCTTC. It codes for CASSLVSASSYNEQFF.